The 18 T cell receptor beta chains reported below all come from one sample, sequenced in a study of siplizumab effects on memory and regulatory T cells. The method was immunoSEQ multiplex PCR; TCRdb's version includes in-frame clones alone and lacks a portion of them. Of some 9,000 clones in the sample, 60% to 80% were seen once. Sequencing used effector memory CD8+ T cells sorted from blood. Subset specified: unstimulated CD8+ effector memory T cells. The source of these receptors is a human donor in good health.

The J gene is TRBJ2-5, the V gene TRBV9; tentatively, D is TRBD2 (5 bases). CDR1 and CDR2 (germline): SGDLS, YYNGEE. V gave up 3 bases and J gave up 2 bases, with 8 bases separating them. CDR3 length: 13 amino acids. The DNA of the CDR3 is TGTGCCAGCAGCGGAGACTATCAAGAGACCCAGTACTTC. Protein: CASSGDYQETQYF.

The rearrangement uses TRBV28 and TRBJ1-2; D not certain. The CDR3 has 11 amino acids. The V and J ends lost 7 bases and 5 bases respectively, with 8 bases between them. Germline CDR1 is MDHEN and CDR2 is SYDVKM. Here the CDR3 DNA reads TGTGCCAGCACCTCGGGATATGGCTACACCTTC. This translates into CASTSGYGYTF.

The gene calls are TRBV5-1 and TRBJ1-2, with 11 nucleotides matching TRBD1. The CDR3 spans 15 residues. V lost 4 bases and J lost 5; bases outside the gene matches: 7. In germline, CDR1 is SGHRS, CDR2 YFSETQ. The chain's CDR3 is CASSAPDRGRYGYTF. CDR3 nucleotides: TGCGCCAGCAGCGCTCCGGACAGGGGGCGTTATGGCTACACCTTC.

CDR3 amino acids: CASSQVGRENTGELFF. The CDR3 DNA reads as TGTGCCAGCAGCCAAGTGGGGCGGGAGAACACCGGGGAGCTGTTTTTT. The rearrangement links TRBV4-2 to TRBJ2-2, with D maybe TRBD2 (6 bases). The V end was cut by 1 base, the J end by 1 base, with 10 bases between. CDR3 size: 16 residues. Germline V gene data show CDR1 as LGHNA and CDR2 as YNFKEQ.

The chain combines TRBV7-2 with TRBJ1-2; perhaps TRBD1 as D (6 bases). V was shortened by 4 bases and J by 0 bases, with 6 bases between the two germline ends. CDR1 is SGHTA, CDR2 FQGNSA, per germline. The CDR3 is 13 residues long. The CDR3 loop is CASSWTANYGYTF. CDR3 coding DNA: TGTGCCAGCAGCTGGACAGCTAACTATGGCTACACCTTC.

J is TRBJ2-7 and V is TRBV6-5, with TRBD1 as a possible D gene (6 bases). Trimming shortened V by 6 bases and J by 7 bases, and 16 bases separated the two germline ends. There are 13 residues in the CDR3. Germline V lookup: CDR1 MNHEY, CDR2 SVGAGI. The CDR3 loop reads CASSQGSLGEQYF. In DNA, the CDR3 is TGTGCCAGCAGCCAGGGGTCGCTTGGGGAGCAGTACTTC.

A few counts support this clone. This sample also contains other DNA sequences that code for the same CDR3. This chain links TRBV27 with TRBJ1-1, with TRBD1 as a possible D gene (5 bases). Trimming pared 3 bases from V and 8 bases from J, leaving 10 bases between. The CDR3 runs to 12 residues. CDR1 and CDR2 (germline): MNHEY, SMNVEV (reference sequence). CDR3 in amino acids: CASSFPGAEAFF. The CDR3, as DNA: TGTGCCAGCAGTTTCCCCGGGGCCGAAGCTTTCTTT.

The chain joins TRBV5-1 to TRBJ2-5; D is possibly TRBD1 (5 bases). The CDR3 sequence is 15 residues long. Germline CDR1 and CDR2: SGHRS and YFSETQ. V was shortened by 0 bases and J by 1 base, with 10 bases between the two germline ends. The CDR3 reads CASSLDSGPQETQYF. The CDR3 nucleotides are TGCGCCAGCAGCTTGGATTCAGGGCCCCAAGAGACCCAGTACTTC. Using reference TRBV5-1 and TRBJ2-5 for the parts outside the CDR3, the full variable domain is KAGVTQTPRYLIKTRGQQVTLSCSPISGHRSVSWYQQTPGQGLQFLFEYFSETQRNKGNFPGRFSGRQFSNSRSEMNVSTLELGDSALYLCASSLDSGPQETQYFGPGTRLLVL.

The chain combines TRBV7-9 with TRBJ1-1; perhaps TRBD1 as D (5 bases). The V gene lost 3 bases and the J gene lost 5 bases, with 10 bases spanning the gap. Germline lookup yields CDR1 SEHNR and CDR2 FQNEAQ (reference sequence). This CDR3 region has 13 residues. Here the CDR3 reads CASSFGTKTEAFF. In DNA, the CDR3 is TGTGCCAGCAGCTTTGGGACGAAGACTGAAGCTTTCTTT.

The chain uses TRBV11-2 and TRBJ2-7; 9 bases are a match to TRBD1. The ends lost 0 bases at V and 6 bases at J; junction bases unmatched: 12. Germline V gene lookup returns CDR1 SGHAT and CDR2 FQNNGV. The CDR3 is 17 amino acids. Here the CDR3 reads CASSLDRGGQGVSEQYF. CDR3 DNA sequence: TGTGCCAGCAGCTTAGATCGAGGGGGACAGGGTGTATCCGAGCAGTACTTC.

The V and J genes are TRBV29-1 and TRBJ2-7; possibly TRBD1 for D (7 bases). Germline values: CDR1 SQVTM, CDR2 ANQGSEA. V lost 4 bases and J 4 bases, leaving 11 bases between the germline ends. The CDR3 has 12 amino acids. The CDR3 loop reads CSVGSGGYEQYF. The CDR3 region has the DNA TGCAGCGTTGGGTCAGGGGGGTACGAGCAGTACTTC.

The rearrangement links TRBV6-4 to TRBJ2-7; D is undetermined. Germline assignment: CDR1 MRHNA and CDR2 SNTAGT. This CDR3 spans 11 amino acids. V lost 2 bases and J lost 4, with 3 bases in between. The CDR3 region has the DNA TGTGCCAGCAGTGACAGGTACGAGCAGTACTTC. It translates to CASSDRYEQYF.

The chain carries TRBV15 and TRBJ1-4; 10 bases are shared with TRBD1. Germline V gene lookup returns CDR1 LNHNV and CDR2 YYDKDF (reference sequence). V trimming: 4 bases; J trimming: 8 bases; junction bases outside the gene matches: 10. The CDR3 consists of 16 residues. The CDR3 spells CATSKGYGTGDEKLFF. CDR3 sequence (DNA): TGTGCCACCAGCAAAGGCTACGGGACAGGGGACGAAAAACTGTTTTTT.

J is TRBJ1-2 and V is TRBV30, with TRBD1 matching 10 bases. The CDR3 covers 12 residues. J was trimmed by 4 bases and V by 8 bases; bases with no gene match: 4. Germline V gives CDR1 GTSNPN, CDR2 SVGIG (reference sequence). DNA for the CDR3: TGTGCCGGGACAGGGGTGGGCTATGGCTACACCTTC. Amino acids: CAGTGVGYGYTF.

J is TRBJ2-7 and V is TRBV5-4; D is ambiguous. Trimming removed 0 bases at V and 2 bases at J, with 3 bases between. The CDR3 is 12 amino acids. Germline V lookup: CDR1 SGHNT, CDR2 YYREEE (reference sequence). The CDR3 sequence is CASSLGTYEQYF. DNA for the CDR3: TGTGCCAGCAGCTTGGGAACCTACGAGCAGTACTTC.

This clone turned up a few times. The chain employs TRBV5-6 and TRBJ2-5; D perhaps matches TRBD1 (7 bases). The CDR3 is 14 amino acids. Germline V CDR1 and CDR2: SGHDT, YYEEEE. V shed 3 bases and J shed 2 bases, with 11 bases lying between them. The CDR3: CASSWGDSQETQYF. The CDR3 DNA reads as TGTGCCAGCAGCTGGGGGGACAGTCAAGAGACCCAGTACTTC.

This clone has at least ten counts. The chain has TRBV6-1 and TRBJ1-6; TRBD1 matches 7 bases. The CDR3 spans 17 residues. After removal of 4 bases from V and 10 bases from J, the junction contained 16 bases not matched to a gene. CDR1 MNHNS and CDR2 SASEGT come from the germline V gene. The CDR3 sequence: CASSALWDRPTRSPLHF. As DNA, the CDR3 is TGTGCCAGCAGTGCCCTTTGGGACAGACCGACGAGGTCACCCCTCCACTTT.

V and J are TRBV6-5 and TRBJ2-7; 7 bases map to TRBD2. The CDR3 runs to 12 residues. V lost 0 bases to trimming and J lost 11 bases; unmatched junction nucleotides: 4. Germline CDR1 MNHEY, CDR2 SVGAGI. Written as DNA, the CDR3 is TGTGCCAGCAGTTACTCGGGGGGGTGGGAGTACTTC. Its protein is CASSYSGGWEYF.